This T cell receptor beta chain was sequenced in a study of blood T cell repertoires in COVID-19. This CDR3 region has 14 residues. With 3 bases clipped from V and 4 bases from J, the junction kept 4 bases outside the gene matches. Germline-derived CDR1 and CDR2 are SGDLS and YYNGEE. This table comes from immunoSEQ multiplex PCR, and its TCRdb copy is limited to in-frame clones, with some not included. The sample includes 35,000 to 45,000 clones, around 87% seen only once; the top ten take roughly 21%. The receptor comes from a man in his sixties with acute or convalescent COVID-19. Input material: peripheral blood. V is TRBV9 and J is TRBJ1-5; 7 bases are a match to TRBD1. CDR3 coding DNA: TGTGCCAGCAGCGCGGGGACAGCAAATCAGCCCCAGCATTTT. It translates to CASSAGTANQPQHF.